This T cell receptor (beta chain) was found in a study of resident and recirculating memory T cells in vitiligo. At the level of the study: Shave-biopsy epidermis from lesional and nonlesional skin was sequenced alongside PBMCs.

Study-level findings and limits: No single dominant TCR clone appeared; lesion clonality varied. Different lesions suggested infiltration by different T cell clones.

Germline loops: CDR1 MDHEN, CDR2 SYDVKM. The CDR3 runs to 13 residues. The V segment lost 5 bases and the J segment 9 bases; nucleotides outside the gene matches: 7. The repertoire was sequenced with immunoSEQ multiplex PCR; TCRdb's copy has only in-frame clones and lacks some. The data show 70,000 to 95,000 clones, under 95% seen once. No patient showed confetti depigmentation, a clinical sign of active disease. Of note for this clone: Its antigen is undetermined.

Sequencing was done on a sample of blood. This clonotype originated in a male donor with vitiligo. The J gene is TRBJ2-3, the V gene TRBV28, with TRBD1 matching 8 bases. The CDR3: CASSPEDRDTQYF. CDR3 sequence (DNA): TGTGCCAGCAGTCCGGAGGACAGGGACACGCAGTATTTT.